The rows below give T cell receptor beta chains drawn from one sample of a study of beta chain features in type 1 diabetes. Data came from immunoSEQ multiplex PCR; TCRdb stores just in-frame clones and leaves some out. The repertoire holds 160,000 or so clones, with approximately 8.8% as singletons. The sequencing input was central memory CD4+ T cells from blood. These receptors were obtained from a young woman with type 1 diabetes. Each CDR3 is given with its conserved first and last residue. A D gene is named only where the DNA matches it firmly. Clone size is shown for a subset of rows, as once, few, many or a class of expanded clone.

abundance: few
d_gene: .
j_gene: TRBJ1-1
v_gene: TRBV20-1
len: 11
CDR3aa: CSLSTVAEAFF
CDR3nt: TGCAGTCTATCCACGGTAGCTGAAGCTTTCTTT

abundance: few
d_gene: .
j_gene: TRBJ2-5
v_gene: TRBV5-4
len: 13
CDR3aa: CASSWTQQETQYF
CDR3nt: TGTGCCAGCAGCTGGACACAACAAGAGACCCAGTACTTC

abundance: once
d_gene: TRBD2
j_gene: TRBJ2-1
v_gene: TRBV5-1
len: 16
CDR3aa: CASNLFSGSSYNEQFF
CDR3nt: TGCGCCAGCAACCTTTTCAGCGGGAGCTCCTACAATGAGCAGTTCTTC

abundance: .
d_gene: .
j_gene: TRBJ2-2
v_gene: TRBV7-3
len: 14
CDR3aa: CASSGPGGAGELFF
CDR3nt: TGTGCCAGCAGCGGGCCCGGGGGAGCTGGGGAGCTGTTTTTT

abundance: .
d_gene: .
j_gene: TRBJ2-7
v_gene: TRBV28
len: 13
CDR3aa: CASSRDLFYEQYF
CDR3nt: TGTGCCAGCAGTCGGGACTTGTTTTACGAGCAGTACTTC

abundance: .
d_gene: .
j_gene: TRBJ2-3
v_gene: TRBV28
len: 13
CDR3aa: CASRGASWDTQYF
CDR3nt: TGTGCCAGCAGGGGGGCCAGCTGGGATACGCAGTATTTT

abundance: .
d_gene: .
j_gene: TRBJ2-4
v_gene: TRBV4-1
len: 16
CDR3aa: CASRSGAGEGKNIQYF
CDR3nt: TGCGCCAGCAGATCAGGGGCGGGAGAAGGTAAAAACATTCAGTACTTC

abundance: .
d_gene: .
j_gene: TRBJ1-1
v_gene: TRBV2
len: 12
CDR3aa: CASLVPRAEAFF
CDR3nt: TGTGCCAGCTTAGTCCCCCGGGCTGAAGCTTTCTTT

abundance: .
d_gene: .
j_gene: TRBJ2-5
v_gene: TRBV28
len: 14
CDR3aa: CASSSSGVPETQYF
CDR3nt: TGTGCCAGCAGTTCCTCGGGAGTTCCAGAGACCCAGTACTTC

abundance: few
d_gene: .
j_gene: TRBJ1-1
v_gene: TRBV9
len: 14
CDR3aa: CASSVGVGGTEAFF
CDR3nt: TGTGCCAGCAGCGTAGGCGTCGGGGGCACTGAAGCTTTCTTT

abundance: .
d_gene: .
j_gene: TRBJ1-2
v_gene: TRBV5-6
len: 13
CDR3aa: CASSLERLRGYTF
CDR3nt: TGTGCCAGCAGCTTGGAGAGGTTGAGAGGCTACACCTTC

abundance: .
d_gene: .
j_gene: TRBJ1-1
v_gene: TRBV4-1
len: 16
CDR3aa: CASSHTTGFMNTEAFF
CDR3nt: TGCGCCAGCAGCCACACAACAGGGTTTATGAACACTGAAGCTTTCTTT

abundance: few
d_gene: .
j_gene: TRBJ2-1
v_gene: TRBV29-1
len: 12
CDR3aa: CSVVGSYNEQFF
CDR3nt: TGCAGCGTTGTCGGGTCTTACAATGAGCAGTTCTTC

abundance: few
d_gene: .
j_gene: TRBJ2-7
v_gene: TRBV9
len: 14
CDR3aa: CASSFQSSPYEQYF
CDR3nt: TGTGCCAGCAGCTTCCAGTCGTCCCCCTACGAGCAGTACTTC

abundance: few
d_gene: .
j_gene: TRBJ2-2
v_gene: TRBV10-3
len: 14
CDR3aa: CAISESLNTGELFF
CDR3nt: TGTGCCATCAGTGAGTCCCTGAACACCGGGGAGCTGTTTTTT

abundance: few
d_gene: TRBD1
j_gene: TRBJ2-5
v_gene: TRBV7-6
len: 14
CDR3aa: CASSSTGGGETQYF
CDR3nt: TGTGCCAGCAGCTCGACAGGGGGCGGGGAGACCCAGTACTTC

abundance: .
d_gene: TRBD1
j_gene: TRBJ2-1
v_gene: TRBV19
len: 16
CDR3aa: CASRASQGANPNEQFF
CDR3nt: TGTGCCAGCAGAGCGAGTCAGGGGGCCAATCCTAATGAGCAGTTCTTC

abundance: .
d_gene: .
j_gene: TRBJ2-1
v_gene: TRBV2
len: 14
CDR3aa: CAKYGLAGRNEQFF
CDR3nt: TGTGCCAAATATGGGCTAGCTGGCAGAAATGAGCAGTTCTTC

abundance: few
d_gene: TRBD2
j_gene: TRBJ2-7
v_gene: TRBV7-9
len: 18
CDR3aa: CASSAPPRGRGSFNEQYF
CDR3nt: TGTGCCAGCAGCGCCCCCCCGCGCGGGAGAGGGTCCTTCAACGAGCAGTACTTC

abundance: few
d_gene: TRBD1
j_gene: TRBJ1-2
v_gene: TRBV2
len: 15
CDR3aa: CASSGWDRARGGYTF
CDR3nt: TGTGCCAGCAGTGGATGGGACAGGGCTCGTGGTGGCTACACCTTC

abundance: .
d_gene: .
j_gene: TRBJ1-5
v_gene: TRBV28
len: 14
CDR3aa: CASKTSGAEKPQHF
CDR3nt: TGTGCCAGCAAAACTTCAGGGGCAGAGAAGCCCCAGCATTTT

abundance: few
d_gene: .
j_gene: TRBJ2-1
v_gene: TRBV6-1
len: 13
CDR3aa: CASSPPGNHEQFF
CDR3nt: TGTGCCAGCAGTCCACCCGGGAACCATGAGCAGTTCTTC

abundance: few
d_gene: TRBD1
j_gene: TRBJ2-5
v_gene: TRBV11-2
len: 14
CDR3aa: CASSRDRAQETQYF
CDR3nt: TGTGCCAGCAGCCGTGACAGGGCCCAAGAGACCCAGTACTTC

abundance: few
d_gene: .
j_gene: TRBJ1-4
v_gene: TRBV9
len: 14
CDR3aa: CASSVNGEGEKLFF
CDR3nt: TGTGCCAGCAGCGTAAATGGGGAGGGTGAAAAACTGTTTTTT

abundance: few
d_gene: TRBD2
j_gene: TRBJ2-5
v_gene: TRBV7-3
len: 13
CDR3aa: CASSFGGQETQYF
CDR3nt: TGTGCCAGCAGCTTCGGGGGGCAAGAGACCCAGTACTTC

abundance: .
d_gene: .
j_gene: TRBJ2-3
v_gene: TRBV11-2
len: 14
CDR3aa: CASGERPNTDTQYF
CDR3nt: TGTGCCAGCGGAGAGCGCCCAAACACAGATACGCAGTATTTT

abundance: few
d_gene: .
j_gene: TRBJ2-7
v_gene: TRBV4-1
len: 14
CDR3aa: CASSQAARQLVQYF
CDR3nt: TGCGCCAGCAGCCAAGCCGCTCGACAGCTTGTGCAGTACTTC

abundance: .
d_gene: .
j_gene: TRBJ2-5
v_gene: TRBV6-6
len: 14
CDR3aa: CASSTHGSGETQYF
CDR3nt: TGTGCCAGCAGTACCCACGGGAGTGGAGAGACCCAGTACTTC

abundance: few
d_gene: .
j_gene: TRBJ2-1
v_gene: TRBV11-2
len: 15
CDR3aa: CASSRRLGQGNEQFF
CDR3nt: TGTGCCAGCAGCCGCCGACTAGGGCAGGGCAATGAGCAGTTCTTC

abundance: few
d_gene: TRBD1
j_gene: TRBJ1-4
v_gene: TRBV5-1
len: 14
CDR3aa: CASSSGQPNEKLFF
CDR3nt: TGCGCCAGCAGCTCGGGACAGCCAAATGAAAAACTGTTTTTT

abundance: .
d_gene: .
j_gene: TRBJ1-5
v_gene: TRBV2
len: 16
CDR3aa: CASSASRQDLNQPQHF
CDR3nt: TGTGCCAGCAGCGCCTCGCGACAGGACCTAAATCAGCCCCAGCATTTT

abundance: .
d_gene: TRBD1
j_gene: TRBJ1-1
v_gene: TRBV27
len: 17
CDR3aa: CASSLGQGAVRGTEAFF
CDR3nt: TGTGCCAGCAGCTTGGGACAGGGAGCAGTACGGGGCACTGAAGCTTTCTTT

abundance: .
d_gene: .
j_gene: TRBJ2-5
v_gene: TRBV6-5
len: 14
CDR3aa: CASAKEQGKGTQYF
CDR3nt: TGTGCCAGCGCCAAAGAACAGGGAAAAGGGACCCAGTACTTC

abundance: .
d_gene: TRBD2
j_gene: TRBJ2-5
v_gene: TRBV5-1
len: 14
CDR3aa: CASSPGTSEETQYF
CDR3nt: TGCGCCAGCAGCCCTGGGACTAGCGAGGAGACCCAGTACTTC

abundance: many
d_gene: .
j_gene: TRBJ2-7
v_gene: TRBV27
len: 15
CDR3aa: CASCLGGGDCPEQYF
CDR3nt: TGTGCCAGCTGCTTAGGGGGAGGGGATTGCCCCGAGCAGTACTTC

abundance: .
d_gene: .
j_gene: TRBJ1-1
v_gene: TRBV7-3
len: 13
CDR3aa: CASSLGANTEAFF
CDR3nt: TGTGCCAGCAGCTTAGGGGCGAACACTGAAGCTTTCTTT

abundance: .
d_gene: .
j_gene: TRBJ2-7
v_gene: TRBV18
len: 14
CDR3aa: CASSPEAPAHQQYF
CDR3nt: TGTGCCAGCTCACCAGAGGCACCAGCCCACCAGCAGTACTTC

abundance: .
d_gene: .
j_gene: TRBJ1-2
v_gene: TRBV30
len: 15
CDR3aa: CAWSSPATQANCYTF
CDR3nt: TGTGCCTGGAGTTCCCCCGCGACCCAGGCGAATTGCTACACCTTC

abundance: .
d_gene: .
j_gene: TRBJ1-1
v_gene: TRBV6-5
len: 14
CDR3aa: CASSYTDRFQGAFF
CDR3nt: TGTGCCAGCAGTTACACCGACAGGTTTCAGGGAGCTTTCTTT

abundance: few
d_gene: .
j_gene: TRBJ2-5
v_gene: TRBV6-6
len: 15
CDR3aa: CASSYPQRSGETQYF
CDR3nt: TGTGCCAGCAGTTATCCCCAACGTAGCGGTGAGACCCAGTACTTC

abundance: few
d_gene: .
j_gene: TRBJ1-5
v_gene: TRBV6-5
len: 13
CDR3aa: CASSSNMNQPQHF
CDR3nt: TGTGCCAGCAGTTCGAACATGAATCAGCCCCAGCATTTT

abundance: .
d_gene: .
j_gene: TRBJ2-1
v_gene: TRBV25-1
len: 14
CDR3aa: CASSESVSYNEQFF
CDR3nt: TGTGCCAGCAGTGAATCGGTATCCTACAATGAGCAGTTCTTC

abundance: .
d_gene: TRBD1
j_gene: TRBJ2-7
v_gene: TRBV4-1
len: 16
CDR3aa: CASSQGTTDRGYEQYF
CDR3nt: TGCGCCAGCAGCCAGGGTACCACAGACAGGGGATACGAGCAGTACTTC

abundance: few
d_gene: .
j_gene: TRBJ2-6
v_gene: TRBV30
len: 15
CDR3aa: CASNDRLSGANVLTF
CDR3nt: TGTGCCAGCAACGACAGACTCTCTGGGGCCAACGTCCTGACTTTC

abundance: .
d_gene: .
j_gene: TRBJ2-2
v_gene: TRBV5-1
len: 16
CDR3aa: CASSTEIPGYTGELFF
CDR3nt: TGCGCCAGCAGCACGGAAATCCCGGGGTACACCGGGGAGCTGTTTTTT

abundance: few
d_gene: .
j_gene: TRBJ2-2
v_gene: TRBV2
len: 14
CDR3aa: CASRVQDGSGELFF
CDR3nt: TGTGCCAGCAGGGTACAGGACGGATCAGGGGAGCTGTTTTTT

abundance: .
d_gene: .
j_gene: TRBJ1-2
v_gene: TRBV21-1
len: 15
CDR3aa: CASSGSGTGGNGYTF
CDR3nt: TGTGCCAGCAGCGGATCCGGGACAGGAGGGAATGGCTACACCTTC

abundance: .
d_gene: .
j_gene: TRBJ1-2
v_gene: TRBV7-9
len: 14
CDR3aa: CASSLAPGVGGYTF
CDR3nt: TGTGCCAGCAGCTTAGCGCCGGGAGTAGGTGGCTACACCTTC

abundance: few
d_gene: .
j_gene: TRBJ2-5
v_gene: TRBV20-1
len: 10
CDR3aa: CSPRGETQYF
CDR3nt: TGCAGTCCCCGGGGGGAGACCCAGTACTTC

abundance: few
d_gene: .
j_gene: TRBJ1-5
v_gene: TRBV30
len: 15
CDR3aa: CAWSGSLMGNQPQHF
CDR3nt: TGTGCCTGGAGTGGGTCCCTAATGGGCAATCAGCCCCAGCATTTT